This T cell receptor (beta chain) was recovered during a study of cytomegalovirus exposure and HLA in healthy donors. This clone is a singleton in its sample. From germline, CDR1 is SGHNT and CDR2 YYREEE (reference sequence). The CDR3 extends over 14 amino acids. Trimming pared 3 bases from V and 1 base from J, leaving 10 bases between. Assay: immunoSEQ multiplex PCR; the TCRdb copy retains only in-frame clones and omits some. The sample consists of about 73,000 clones, roughly 95% of them appearing once. Sequencing was done on a sample of PBMCs. This sequence was found in a young man in good health and CMV-seronegative. The J gene is TRBJ1-1, the V gene TRBV5-4, with D possibly matching TRBD1 (6 bases). The chain's CDR3 is CASSWGPQNTEAFF. The DNA of the CDR3 is TGTGCCAGCAGCTGGGGGCCTCAGAACACTGAAGCTTTCTTT.